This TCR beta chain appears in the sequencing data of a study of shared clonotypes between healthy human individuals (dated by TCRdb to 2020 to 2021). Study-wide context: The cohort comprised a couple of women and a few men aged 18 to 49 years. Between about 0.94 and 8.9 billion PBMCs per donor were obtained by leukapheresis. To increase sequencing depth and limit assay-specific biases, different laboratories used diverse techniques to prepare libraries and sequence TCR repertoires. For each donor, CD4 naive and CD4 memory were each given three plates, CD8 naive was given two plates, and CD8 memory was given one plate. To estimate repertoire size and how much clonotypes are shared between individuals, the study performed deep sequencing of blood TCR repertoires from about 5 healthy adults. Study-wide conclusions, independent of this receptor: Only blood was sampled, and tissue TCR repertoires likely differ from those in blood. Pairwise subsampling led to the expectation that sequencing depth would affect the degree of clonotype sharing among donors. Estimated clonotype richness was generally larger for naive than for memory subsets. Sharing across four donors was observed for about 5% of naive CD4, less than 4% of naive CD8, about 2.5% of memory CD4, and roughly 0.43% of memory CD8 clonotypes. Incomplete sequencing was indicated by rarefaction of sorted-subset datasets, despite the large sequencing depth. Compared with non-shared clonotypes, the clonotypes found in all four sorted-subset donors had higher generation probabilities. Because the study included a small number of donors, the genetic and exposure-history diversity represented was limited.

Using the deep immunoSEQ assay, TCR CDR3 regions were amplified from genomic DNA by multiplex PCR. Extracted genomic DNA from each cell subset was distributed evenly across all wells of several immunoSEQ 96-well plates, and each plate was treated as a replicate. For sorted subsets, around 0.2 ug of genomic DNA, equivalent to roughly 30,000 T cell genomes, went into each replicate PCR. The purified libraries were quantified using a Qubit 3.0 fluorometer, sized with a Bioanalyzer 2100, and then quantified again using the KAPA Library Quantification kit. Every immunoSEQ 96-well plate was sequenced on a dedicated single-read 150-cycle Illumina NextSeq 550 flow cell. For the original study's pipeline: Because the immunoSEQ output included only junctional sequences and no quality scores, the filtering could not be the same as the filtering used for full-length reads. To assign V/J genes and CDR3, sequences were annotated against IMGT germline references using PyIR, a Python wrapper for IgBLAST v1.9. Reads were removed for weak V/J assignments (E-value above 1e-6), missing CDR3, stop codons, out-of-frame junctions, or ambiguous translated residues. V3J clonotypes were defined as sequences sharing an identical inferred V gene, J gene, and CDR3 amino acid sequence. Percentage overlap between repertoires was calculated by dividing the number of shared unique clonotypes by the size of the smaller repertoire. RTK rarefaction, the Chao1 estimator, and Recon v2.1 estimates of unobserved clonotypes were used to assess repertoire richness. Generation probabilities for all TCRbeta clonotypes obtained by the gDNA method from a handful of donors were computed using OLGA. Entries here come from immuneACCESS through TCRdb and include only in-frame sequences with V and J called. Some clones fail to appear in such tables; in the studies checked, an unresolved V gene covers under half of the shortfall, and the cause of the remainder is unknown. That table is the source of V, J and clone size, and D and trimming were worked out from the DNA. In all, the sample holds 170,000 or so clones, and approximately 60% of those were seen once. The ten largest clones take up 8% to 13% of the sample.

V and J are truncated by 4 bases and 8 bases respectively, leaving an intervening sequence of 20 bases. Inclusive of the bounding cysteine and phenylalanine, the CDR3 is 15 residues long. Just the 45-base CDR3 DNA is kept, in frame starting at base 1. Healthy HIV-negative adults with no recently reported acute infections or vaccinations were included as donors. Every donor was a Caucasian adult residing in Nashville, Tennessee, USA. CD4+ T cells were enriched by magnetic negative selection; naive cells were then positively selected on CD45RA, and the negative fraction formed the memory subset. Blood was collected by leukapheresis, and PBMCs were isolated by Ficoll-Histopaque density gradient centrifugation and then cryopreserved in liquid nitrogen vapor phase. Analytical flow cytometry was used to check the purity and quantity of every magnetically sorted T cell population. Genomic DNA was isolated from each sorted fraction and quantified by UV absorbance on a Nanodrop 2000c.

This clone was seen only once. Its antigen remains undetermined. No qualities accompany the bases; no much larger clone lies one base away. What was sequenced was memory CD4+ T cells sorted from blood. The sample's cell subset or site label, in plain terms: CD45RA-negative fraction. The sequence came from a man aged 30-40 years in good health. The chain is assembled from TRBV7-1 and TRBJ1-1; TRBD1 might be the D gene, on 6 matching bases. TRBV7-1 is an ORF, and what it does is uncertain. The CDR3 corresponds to CASSLEAPAQGEAFF. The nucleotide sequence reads TGTGCCAGCAGCTTAGAGGCGCCAGCACAGGGAGAAGCTTTCTTT.